This T cell receptor beta chain derives from a study of cytotoxic CD8 clonotypes in ibrutinib-treated CLL. Study-wide results and limits: Once treatment began, public clonotypes, which were uncommon, contracted or stayed stable.

For this clone: Its antigen remains unidentified. This specimen includes other DNA sequences encoding the same CDR3.

The intended depth for sequencing was 1 in 200,000 to 1 in 1 million T cells. Some clones are missing from TCRdb's copy, which holds only in-frame ones; the method was immunoSEQ multiplex PCR. This table holds approximately 350,000 clones, under 70% found once. Germline-derived CDR1 and CDR2 are SQVTM and ANQGSEA. This CDR3 region has 13 residues. V lost 4 bases to trimming and J lost 0 bases, with 9 bases between them. The receptor was isolated from a human donor with chronic lymphocytic leukemia. The chain recombines TRBV29-1 with TRBJ1-1; the D gene is possibly TRBD1 (5 bases). Sequences were derived from PBMCs, sampled after 36 months of ibrutinib treatment. The CDR3, as DNA: TGCAGCGTTGTGGGACGTTTGAACACTGAAGCTTTCTTT. Protein: CSVVGRLNTEAFF.